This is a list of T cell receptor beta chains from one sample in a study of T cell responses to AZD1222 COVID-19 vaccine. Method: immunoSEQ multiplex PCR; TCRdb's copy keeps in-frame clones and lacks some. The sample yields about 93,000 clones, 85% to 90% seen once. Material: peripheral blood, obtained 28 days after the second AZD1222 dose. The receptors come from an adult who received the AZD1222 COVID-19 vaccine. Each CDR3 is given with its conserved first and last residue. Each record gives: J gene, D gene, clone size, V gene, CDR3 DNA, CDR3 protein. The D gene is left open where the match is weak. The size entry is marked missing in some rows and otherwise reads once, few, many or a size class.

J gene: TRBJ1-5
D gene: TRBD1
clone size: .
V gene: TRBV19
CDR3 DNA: TGTGCCAGTTGCGAGGGGGCAGATCAGCCCCAGCATTTT
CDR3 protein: CASCEGADQPQHF

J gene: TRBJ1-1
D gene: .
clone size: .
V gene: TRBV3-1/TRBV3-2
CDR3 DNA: TGTGCCAGCAGCCAGGGTGGGAACACTGAAGCTTTCTTT
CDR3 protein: CASSQGGNTEAFF

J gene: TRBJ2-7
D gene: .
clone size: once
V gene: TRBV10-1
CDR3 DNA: TGCGCCAGCAGTGAATTGGCGGGAACTGGGGAGCAGTACTTC
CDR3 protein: CASSELAGTGEQYF

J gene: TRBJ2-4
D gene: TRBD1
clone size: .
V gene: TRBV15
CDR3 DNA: TGTGCCACCAGCAGAGGACAGGGCCTAGCCAAAAACATTCAGTACTTC
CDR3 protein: CATSRGQGLAKNIQYF

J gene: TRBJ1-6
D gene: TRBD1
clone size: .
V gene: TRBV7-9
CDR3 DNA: TGTGCCACCGAGGGACAGGGTGGAGACTCCTATAATTCACCCCTCCACTTT
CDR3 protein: CATEGQGGDSYNSPLHF

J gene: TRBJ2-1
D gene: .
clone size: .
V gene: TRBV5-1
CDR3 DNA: TGCGCCAGCAGCTTGAGCGGAGCGGAGTTCTTC
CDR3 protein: CASSLSGAEFF

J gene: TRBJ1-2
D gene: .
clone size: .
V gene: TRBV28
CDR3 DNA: TGTGCCAGCAGACAGGTGCCCTGGGGCTACACCTTC
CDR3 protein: CASRQVPWGYTF

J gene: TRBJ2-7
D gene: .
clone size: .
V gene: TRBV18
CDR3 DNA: TGTGCCAGCTCACCACAGGGGGGTGGCTACGAGCAGTACTTC
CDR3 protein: CASSPQGGGYEQYF

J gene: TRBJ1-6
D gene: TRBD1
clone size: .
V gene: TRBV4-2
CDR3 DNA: TGTGCCAGCAGCCAAGATCCGACAGGGAGAGATTCACCCCTCCACTTT
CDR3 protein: CASSQDPTGRDSPLHF

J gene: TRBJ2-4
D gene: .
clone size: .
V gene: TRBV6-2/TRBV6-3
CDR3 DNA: TGTGCCAGCAGTTACGATGGATTAGCCAAAAACATTCAGTACTTC
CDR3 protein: CASSYDGLAKNIQYF

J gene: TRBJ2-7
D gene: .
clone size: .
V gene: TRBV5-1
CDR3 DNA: TGCGCCAGCAGCTTGGCCGTTGACGAGCAGTACTTC
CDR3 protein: CASSLAVDEQYF

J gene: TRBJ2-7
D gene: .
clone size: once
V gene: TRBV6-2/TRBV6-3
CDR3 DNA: TGTGCCAGCAGTTACCCCACAGCCACGGGGCCCTACGAGCAGTACTTC
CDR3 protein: CASSYPTATGPYEQYF

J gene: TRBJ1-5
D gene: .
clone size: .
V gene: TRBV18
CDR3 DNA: TGTGCCAGCTCACCAAGGGCCGCGAATCAGCCCCAGCATTTT
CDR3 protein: CASSPRAANQPQHF

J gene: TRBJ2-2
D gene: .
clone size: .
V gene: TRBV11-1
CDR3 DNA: TGTGCCAGCAGCTTATTGTCCGGGATCACCGGGGAGCTGTTTTTT
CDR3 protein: CASSLLSGITGELFF

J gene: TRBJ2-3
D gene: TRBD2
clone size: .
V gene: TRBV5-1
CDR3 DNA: TGCGCCAGCAGCCTACGGACTAGTTCCTCTCTAGATACGCAGTATTTT
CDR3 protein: CASSLRTSSSLDTQYF

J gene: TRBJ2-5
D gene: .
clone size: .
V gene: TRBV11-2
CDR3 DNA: TGTGCCAGCAGCCCCAGGGAATTCCAAGAGACCCAGTACTTC
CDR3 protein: CASSPREFQETQYF

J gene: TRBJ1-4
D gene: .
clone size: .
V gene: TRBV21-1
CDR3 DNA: TGTGCCAGCAGCCACCGGGACAGGGAAGAAAAACTGTTTTTT
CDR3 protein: CASSHRDREEKLFF

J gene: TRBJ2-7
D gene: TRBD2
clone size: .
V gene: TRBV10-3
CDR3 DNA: TGTGCCATACTAGCGGGAGGTCGGAACGAGCAGTACTTC
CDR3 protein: CAILAGGRNEQYF

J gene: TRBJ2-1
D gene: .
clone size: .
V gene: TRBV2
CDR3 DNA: TGTGCCAGCAGTGAAGCGCTTACCAAGCAGTTCTTC
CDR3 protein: CASSEALTKQFF

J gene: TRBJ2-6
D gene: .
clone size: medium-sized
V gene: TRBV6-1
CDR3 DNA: TGTGCCAGCAGTGATTCTGGGGCCAACGTCCTGACTTTC
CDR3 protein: CASSDSGANVLTF

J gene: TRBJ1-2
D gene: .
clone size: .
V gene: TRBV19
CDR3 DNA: TGTGCCAGTAGTACCCCGGGCGTCAGCTATGGCTACACCTTC
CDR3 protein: CASSTPGVSYGYTF

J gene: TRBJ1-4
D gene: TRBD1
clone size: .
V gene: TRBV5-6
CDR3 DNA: TGTGCCAGCAGCTTGGCTTGGACAGGGAATGAAAAACTGTTTTTT
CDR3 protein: CASSLAWTGNEKLFF

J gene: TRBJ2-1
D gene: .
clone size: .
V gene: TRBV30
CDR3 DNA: TGTGCCTGGAGGACTTCGGCGGCAAGCTCCTACAATGAGCAGTTCTTC
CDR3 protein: CAWRTSAASSYNEQFF